These T cell receptor beta chains were read from a single sample in a study of CD8 T cells in ankylosing spondylitis. Each CDR3 protein gets one entry after TCRdb re-called the 5' RACE reads with MiXCR. Of some 250,000 distinct CDR3 sequences listed, about 10% are singletons. The material sequenced was blood, either unsorted or a sorted T cell fraction (not recorded which). These receptor sequences come from a male donor with ankylosing spondylitis or in good health (not recorded which). CDR3s include the opening cysteine and the closing phenylalanine or tryptophan. The D gene is left open where the match is weak.

d_call	v_call	j_call	cdr3_aa
TRBD2	TRBV5-1	TRBJ2-7	CASSLGFAGGPYEQYF
TRBD1	TRBV5-1	TRBJ2-7	CASSLGDRNYEQYF
NA	TRBV7-2	TRBJ2-5	CASGHFRSQETQYF
TRBD1	TRBV2	TRBJ1-2	CASSRDRGLPNYGYTF
TRBD1	TRBV6-5	TRBJ1-5	CASSSRGDRGGSQPQHF
NA	TRBV5-1	TRBJ1-2	CASSLVDNYGYTF
TRBD1	TRBV5-1	TRBJ1-1	CASRRGQVDRTEAFF
NA	TRBV5-1	TRBJ2-5	CASSLRDSRGLETQYF
TRBD2	TRBV5-1	TRBJ2-1	CASSQDRPGGGNEQFF
NA	TRBV27	TRBJ2-1	CASSLSTGFGANEQFF
NA	TRBV20-1	TRBJ1-4	CCARGAGQVANEKLFF
NA	TRBV7-8	TRBJ2-3	CASSLAGSPSTDTQYF
NA	TRBV5-1	TRBJ1-2	CASFETPDLYGYTF
NA	TRBV29-1	TRBJ1-2	CSVDDSPRGANYGYTF
TRBD1	TRBV9	TRBJ2-7	CASSPRPGTGFVFHEQYF
NA	TRBV12-3/TRBV12-4	TRBJ2-7	CASSQDGAGMEQYF